This T cell receptor (beta chain) came from a study of T cells after yellow fever vaccination. Study-level results: Across the CD4 and CD8 compartments, a small share of clonotypes was present in both. Post-booster repertoires again held most primary-vaccination clones (just under 97% CD4, 80% to 90% CD8). The study noted that FACS-sorted repertoires could contain abundant clonotypes contaminating from the bulk population.

UMIs were added to TCR cDNA along with a universal primer site when it was made by 5'RACE template switching. In TCRdb, the 5' RACE reads were re-called with MiXCR into one record per CDR3 protein. The sample includes around 310,000 distinct CDR3 sequences, about 9.5% seen only once; the top ten take 18%. This clonotype was recorded a few times. What it binds is not known. The V and J ends lost 1 base and 4 bases respectively, with 7 bases between them. Germline values: CDR1 MNHEY, CDR2 SVGAGI. The CDR3 is 13 amino acids. The source material was PBMCs, sampled on the day of the first yellow fever vaccination. The rearrangement uses TRBV6-5 and TRBJ1-2, with D perhaps TRBD1 (6 bases). This receptor was identified in a man between 18 and 35 years old who received the YFV17D yellow fever vaccine. In DNA form, the CDR3 reads TGTGCCAGCAGTTACTTACAGGGCTATGGCTACACCTTC. Amino acids: CASSYLQGYGYTF.